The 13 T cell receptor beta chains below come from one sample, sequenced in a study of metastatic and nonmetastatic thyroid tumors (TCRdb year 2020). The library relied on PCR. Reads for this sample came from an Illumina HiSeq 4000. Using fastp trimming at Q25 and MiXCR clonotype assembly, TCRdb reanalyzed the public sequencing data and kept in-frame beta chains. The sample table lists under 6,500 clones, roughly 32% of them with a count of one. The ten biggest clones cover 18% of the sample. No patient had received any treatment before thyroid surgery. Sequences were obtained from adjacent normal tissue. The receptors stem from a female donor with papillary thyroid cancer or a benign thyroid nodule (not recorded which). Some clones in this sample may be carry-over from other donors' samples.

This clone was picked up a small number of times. The CDR3 reads CASSFSFSNQPQHF. CDR3 coding DNA: TGTGCCAGCAGTTTCAGCTTTAGCAATCAGCCCCAGCATTTT. The chain uses TRBV6-1 and TRBJ1-5; D remains ambiguous. The CDR3 length is 14 residues. Germline CDR1 MNHNS, CDR2 SASEGT. V was shortened by 5 bases and J by 0 bases, with 8 bases between the two germline ends.

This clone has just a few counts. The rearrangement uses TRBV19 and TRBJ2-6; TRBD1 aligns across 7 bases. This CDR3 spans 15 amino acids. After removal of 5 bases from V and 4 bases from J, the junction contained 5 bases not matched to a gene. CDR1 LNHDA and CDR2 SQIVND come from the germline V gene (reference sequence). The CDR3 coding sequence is TGTGCCAGTAGTGTTACAGGGGTCGGGGCCAACGTCCTGACTTTC. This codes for CASSVTGVGANVLTF.

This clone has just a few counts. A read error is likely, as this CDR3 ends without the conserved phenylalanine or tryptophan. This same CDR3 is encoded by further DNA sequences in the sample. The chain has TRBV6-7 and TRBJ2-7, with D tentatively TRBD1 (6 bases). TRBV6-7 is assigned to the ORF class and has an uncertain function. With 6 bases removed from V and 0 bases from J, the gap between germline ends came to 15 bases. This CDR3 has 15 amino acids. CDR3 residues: CASSPPTGRSYEQYL. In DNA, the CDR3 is TGTGCCAGCAGCCCCCCTACAGGGCGCTCCTACGAGCAGTACCTC.

The CDR3 loop is CASSPQGLAGVYTGELFF. The CDR3 coding sequence is TGTGCCAGCAGCCCCCAGGGACTAGCGGGTGTATACACCGGGGAGCTGTTTTTT. This chain links TRBV11-2 with TRBJ2-2; 12 bases align to TRBD2. In germline, CDR1 is SGHAT, CDR2 FQNNGV. The V gene end was trimmed by 5 bases and the J gene end by 3 bases; junction bases not matched to a gene: 10. The CDR3 has 18 amino acids.

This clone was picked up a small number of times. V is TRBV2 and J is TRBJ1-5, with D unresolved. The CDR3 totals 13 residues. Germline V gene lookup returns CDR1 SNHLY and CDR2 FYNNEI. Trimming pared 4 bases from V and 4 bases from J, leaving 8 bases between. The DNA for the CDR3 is TGTGCCAGCAGTGCTGGTTTAAATCAGCCCCAGCATTTT. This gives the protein CASSAGLNQPQHF. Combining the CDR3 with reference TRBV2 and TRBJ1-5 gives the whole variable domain EPEVTQTPSHQVTQMGQEVILRCVPISNHLYFYWYRQILGQKVEFLVSFYNNEISEKSEIFDDQFSVERPDGSNFTLKIRSTKLEDSAMYFCASSAGLNQPQHFGDGTRLSIL.

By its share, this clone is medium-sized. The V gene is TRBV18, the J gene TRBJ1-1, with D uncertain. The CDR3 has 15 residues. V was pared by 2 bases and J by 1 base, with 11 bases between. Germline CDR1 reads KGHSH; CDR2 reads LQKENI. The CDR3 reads CASSPRVASNTEAFF. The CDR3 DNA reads TGTGCCAGCTCACCAAGGGTGGCTTCGAACACTGAAGCTTTCTTT.

The CDR3 sequence: CASSKRGTGVDEQFF. In DNA, the CDR3 is TGTGCCAGCAGTAAAAGGGGGACAGGAGTGGATGAGCAGTTCTTC. The chain joins TRBV6-1 to TRBJ2-1; TRBD1 matches at 8 bases. Germline trimming cut 5 bases from V and 8 bases from J; bases unmatched to any gene: 11. Germline V gene sequence: CDR1 MNHNS, CDR2 SASEGT. This CDR3 has 15 amino acids.

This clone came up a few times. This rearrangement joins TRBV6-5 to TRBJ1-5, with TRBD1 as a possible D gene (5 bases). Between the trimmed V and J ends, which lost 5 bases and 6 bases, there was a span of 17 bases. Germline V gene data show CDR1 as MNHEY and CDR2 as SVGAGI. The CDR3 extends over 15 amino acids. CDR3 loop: CASSAVVEGVQPQHF. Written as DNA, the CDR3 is TGTGCCAGCAGTGCGGTTGTTGAAGGGGTTCAGCCCCAGCATTTT.

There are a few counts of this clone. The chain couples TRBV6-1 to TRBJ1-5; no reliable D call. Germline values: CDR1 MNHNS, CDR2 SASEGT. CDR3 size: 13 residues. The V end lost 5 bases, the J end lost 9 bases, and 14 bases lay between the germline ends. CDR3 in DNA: TGTGCCAGCAGTCCCGCCCGTCCAGGGCCCCAGCATTTT. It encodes CASSPARPGPQHF.

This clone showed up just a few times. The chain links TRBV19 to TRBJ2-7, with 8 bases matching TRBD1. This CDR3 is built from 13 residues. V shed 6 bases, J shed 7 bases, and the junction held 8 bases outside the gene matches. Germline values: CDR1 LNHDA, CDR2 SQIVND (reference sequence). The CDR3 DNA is TGTGCCAGTAGCCGACAGGGGACGGGAGAGCAGTACTTC. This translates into CASSRQGTGEQYF.

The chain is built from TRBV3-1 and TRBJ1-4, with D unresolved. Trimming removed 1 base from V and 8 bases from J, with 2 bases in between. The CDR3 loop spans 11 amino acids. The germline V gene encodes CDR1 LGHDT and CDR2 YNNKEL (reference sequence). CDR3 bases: TGTGCCAGCAGCCAAGTCGAAAAACTGTTTTTT. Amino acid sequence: CASSQVEKLFF.

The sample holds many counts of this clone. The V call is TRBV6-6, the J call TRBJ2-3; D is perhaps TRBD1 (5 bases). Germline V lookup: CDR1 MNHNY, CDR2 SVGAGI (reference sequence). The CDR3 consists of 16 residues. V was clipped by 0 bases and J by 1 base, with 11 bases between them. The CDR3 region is CASSYSPSTGTDTQYF. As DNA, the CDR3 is TGTGCCAGCAGTTACTCACCATCGACAGGCACAGATACGCAGTATTTT.

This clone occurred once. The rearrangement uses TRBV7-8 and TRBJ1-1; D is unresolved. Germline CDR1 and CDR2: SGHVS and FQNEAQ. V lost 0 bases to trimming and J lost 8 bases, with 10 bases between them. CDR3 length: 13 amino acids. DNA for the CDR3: TGTGCCAGCAGCTTAGCGGGGTCGGCGGAAGCTTTCTTT. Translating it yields CASSLAGSAEAFF.